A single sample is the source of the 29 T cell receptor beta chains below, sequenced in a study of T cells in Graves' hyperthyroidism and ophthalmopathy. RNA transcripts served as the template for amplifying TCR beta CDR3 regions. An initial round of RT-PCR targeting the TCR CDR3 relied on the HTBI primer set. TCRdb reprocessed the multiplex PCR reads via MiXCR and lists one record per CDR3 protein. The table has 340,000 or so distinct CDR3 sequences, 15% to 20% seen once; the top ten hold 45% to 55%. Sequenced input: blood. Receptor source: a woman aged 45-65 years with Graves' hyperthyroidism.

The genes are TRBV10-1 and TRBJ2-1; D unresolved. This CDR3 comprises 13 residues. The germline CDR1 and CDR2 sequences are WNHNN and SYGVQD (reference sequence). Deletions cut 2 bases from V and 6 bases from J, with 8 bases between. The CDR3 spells CASSEAGRNEQFF. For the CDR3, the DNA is TGCGCCAGCAGTGAGGCTGGGCGCAATGAGCAGTTCTTC.

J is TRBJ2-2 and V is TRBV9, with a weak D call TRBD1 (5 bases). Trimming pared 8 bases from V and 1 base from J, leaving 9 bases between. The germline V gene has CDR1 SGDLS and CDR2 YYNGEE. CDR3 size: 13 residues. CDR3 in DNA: TGTGCCAGTGAACAGGAGAACACCGGGGAGCTGTTTTTT. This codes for CASEQENTGELFF.

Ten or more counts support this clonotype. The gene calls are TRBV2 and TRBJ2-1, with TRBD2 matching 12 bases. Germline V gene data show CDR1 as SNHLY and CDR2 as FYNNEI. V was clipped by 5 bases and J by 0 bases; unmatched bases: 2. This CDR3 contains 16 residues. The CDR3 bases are TGTGCCAGCAGTCCTAGCGGGAGGGCCTCCTACAATGAGCAGTTCTTC. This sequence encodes CASSPSGRASYNEQFF. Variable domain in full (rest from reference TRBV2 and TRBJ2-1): EPEVTQTPSHQVTQMGQEVILRCVPISNHLYFYWYRQILGQKVEFLVSFYNNEISEKSEIFDDQFSVERPDGSNFTLKIRSTKLEDSAMYFCASSPSGRASYNEQFFGPGTRLTVL.

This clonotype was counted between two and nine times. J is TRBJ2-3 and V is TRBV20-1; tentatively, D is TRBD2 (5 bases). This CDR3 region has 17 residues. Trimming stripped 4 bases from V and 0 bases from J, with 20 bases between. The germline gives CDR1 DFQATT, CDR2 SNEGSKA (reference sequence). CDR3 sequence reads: CSAKLVLASTSTDTQYF. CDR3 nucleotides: TGCAGTGCTAAGTTGGTATTGGCTAGCACCAGCACAGATACGCAGTATTTT.

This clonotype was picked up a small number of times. The DNA of the CDR3 is TGTGCCAGCAGTTACTCCGGTCACGGGGAGCTGTTTTTT. Its translation: CASSYSGHGELFF. The chain carries TRBV6-6 and TRBJ2-2, with unresolved D. This CDR3 comprises 13 residues. Germline values: CDR1 MNHNY, CDR2 SVGAGI (reference sequence). Deletions cut 0 bases from V and 7 bases from J, with 6 bases between.

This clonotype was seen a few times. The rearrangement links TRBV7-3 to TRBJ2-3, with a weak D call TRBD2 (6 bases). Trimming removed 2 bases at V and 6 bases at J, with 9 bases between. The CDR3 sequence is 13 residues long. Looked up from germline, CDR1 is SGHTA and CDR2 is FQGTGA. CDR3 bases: TGTGCCAGCAGCTTACGGAGGGCCGATACGCAGTATTTT. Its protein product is CASSLRRADTQYF. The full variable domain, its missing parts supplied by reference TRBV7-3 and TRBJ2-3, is GAGVSQTPSNKVTEKGKYVELRCDPISGHTALYWYRQSLGQGPEFLIYFQGTGAADDSGLPNDRFFAVRPEGSVSTLKIQRTERGDSAVYLCASSLRRADTQYFGPGTRLTVL.

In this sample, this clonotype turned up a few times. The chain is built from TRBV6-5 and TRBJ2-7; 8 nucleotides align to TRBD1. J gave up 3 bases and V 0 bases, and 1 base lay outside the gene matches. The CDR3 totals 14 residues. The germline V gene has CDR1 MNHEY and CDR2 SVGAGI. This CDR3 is CASSYSDRDYEQYV. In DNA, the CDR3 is TGTGCCAGCAGTTACTCGGACAGGGACTACGAGCAGTACGTC.

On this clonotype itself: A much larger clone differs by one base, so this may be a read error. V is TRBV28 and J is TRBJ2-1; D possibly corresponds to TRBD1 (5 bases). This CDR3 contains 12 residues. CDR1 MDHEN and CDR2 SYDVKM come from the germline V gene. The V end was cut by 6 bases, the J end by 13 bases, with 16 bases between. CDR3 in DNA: TGTGCCAGCAGGGGGCCAAAAGAGACCCAGTTCTTC. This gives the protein CASRGPKETQFF.

This CDR3 reads CASGRGAPTGELFF. In DNA form, the CDR3 reads TGTGCCAGCGGGCGGGGGGCTCCCACCGGGGAGCTGTTTTTT. The chain is built from TRBV2 and TRBJ2-2; 8 bases fit TRBD2. CDR3 size: 14 residues. Germline values: CDR1 SNHLY, CDR2 FYNNEI. V lost 8 bases, J lost 4 bases, and 6 bases stayed unmatched.

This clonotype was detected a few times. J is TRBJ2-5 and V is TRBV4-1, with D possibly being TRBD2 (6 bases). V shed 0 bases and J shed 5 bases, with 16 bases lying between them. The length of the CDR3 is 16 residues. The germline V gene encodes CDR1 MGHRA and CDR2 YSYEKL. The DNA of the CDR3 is TGCGCCAGCAGCCAAGAAACTACGGGGGTGGGGGAGACCCAGTACTTC. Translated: CASSQETTGVGETQYF.

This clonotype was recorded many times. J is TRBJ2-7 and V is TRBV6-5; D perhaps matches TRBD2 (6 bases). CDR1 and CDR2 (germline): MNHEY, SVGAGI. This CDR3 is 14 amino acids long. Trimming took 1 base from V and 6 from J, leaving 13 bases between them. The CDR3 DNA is TGTGCCAGCAGTTACTTCTCGGGAGACCGCGAGCAGTACTTC. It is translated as CASSYFSGDREQYF.

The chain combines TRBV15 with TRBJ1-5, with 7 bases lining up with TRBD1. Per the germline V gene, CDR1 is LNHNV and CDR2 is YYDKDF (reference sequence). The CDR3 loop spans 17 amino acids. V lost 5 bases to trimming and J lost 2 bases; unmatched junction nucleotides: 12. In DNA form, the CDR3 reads TGTGCCACCAGCTCCCCCGGACAGGATGGGGGCAATCAGCCCCAGCATTTT. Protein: CATSSPGQDGGNQPQHF. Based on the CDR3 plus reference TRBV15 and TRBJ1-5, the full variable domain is DAMVIQNPRYQVTQFGKPVTLSCSQTLNHNVMYWYQQKSSQAPKLLFHYYDKDFNNEADTPDNFQSRRPNTSFCFLDIRSPGLGDTAMYLCATSSPGQDGGNQPQHFGDGTRLSIL.

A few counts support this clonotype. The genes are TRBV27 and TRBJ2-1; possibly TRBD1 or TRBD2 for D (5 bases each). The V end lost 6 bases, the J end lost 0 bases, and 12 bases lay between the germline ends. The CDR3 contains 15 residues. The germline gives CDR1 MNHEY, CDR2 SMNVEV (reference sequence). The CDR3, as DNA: TGTGCCAGCAGCCCCCTGGGACGCTCCTACAATGAGCAGTTCTTC. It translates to CASSPLGRSYNEQFF.

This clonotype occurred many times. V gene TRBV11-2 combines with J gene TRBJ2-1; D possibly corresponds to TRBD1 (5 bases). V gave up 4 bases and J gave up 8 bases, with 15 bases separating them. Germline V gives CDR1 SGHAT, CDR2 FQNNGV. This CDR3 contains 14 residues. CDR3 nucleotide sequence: TGTGCCAGCAGCTCAGGACAAGGGTGGTATGAGCAGTTCTTC. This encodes CASSSGQGWYEQFF. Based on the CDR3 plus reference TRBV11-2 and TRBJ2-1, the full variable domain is EAGVAQSPRYKIIEKRQSVAFWCNPISGHATLYWYQQILGQGPKLLIQFQNNGVVDDSQLPKDRFSAERLKGVDSTLKIQPAKLEDSAVYLCASSSGQGWYEQFFGPGTRLTVL.

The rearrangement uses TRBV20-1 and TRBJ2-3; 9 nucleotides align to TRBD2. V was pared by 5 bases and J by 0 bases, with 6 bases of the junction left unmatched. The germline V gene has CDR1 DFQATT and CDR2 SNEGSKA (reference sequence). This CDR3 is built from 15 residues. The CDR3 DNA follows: TGCAGTGCTTGGCGGGGGGGCCCTAGCACAGATACGCAGTATTTT. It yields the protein CSAWRGGPSTDTQYF.

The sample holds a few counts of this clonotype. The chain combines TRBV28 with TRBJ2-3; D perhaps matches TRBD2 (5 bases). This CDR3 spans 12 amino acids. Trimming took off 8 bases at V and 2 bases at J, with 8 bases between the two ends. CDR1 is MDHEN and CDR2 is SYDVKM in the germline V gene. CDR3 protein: CASGLATDTQYF. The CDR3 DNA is TGTGCCAGCGGACTCGCCACAGATACGCAGTATTTT. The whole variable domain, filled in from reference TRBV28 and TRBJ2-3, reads DVKVTQSSRYLVKRTGEKVFLECVQDMDHENMFWYRQDPGLGLRLIYFSYDVKMKEKGDIPEGYSVSREKKERFSLILESASTNQTSMYLCASGLATDTQYFGPGTRLTVL.

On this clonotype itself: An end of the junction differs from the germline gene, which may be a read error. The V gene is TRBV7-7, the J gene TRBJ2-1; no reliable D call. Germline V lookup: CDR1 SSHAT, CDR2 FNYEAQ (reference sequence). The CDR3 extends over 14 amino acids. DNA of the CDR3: TGTGCTAGCAGCCCCTCCCAAGGTGGAATGAAGCAGTTCTTC. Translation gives CASSPSQGGMKQFF.

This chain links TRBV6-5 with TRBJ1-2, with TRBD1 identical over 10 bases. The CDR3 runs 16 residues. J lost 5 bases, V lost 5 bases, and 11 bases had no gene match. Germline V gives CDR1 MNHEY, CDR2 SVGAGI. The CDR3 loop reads CASSTEPWTGGYGYTF. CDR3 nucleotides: TGTGCCAGCAGTACCGAACCATGGACAGGGGGTTATGGCTACACCTTC.

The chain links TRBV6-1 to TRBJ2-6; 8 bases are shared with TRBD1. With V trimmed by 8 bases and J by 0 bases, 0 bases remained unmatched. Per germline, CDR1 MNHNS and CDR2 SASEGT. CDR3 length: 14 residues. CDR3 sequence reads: CASGQGSGANVLTF. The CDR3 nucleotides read TGTGCCAGCGGACAGGGCTCTGGGGCCAACGTCCTGACTTTC.

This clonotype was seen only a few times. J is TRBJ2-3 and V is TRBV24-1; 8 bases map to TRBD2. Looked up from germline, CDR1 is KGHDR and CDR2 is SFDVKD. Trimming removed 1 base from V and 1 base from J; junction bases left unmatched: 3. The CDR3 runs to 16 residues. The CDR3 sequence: CATSDLAGEGTDTQYF. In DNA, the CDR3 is TGTGCCACCAGTGATTTAGCGGGAGAGGGCACAGATACGCAGTATTTT.

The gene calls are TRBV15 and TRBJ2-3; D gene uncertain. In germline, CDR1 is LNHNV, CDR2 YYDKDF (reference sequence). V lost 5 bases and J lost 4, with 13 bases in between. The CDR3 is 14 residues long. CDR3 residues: CATSRGLLADTQYF. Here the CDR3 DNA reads TGTGCCACCAGCCGCGGATTGTTGGCAGATACGCAGTATTTT.

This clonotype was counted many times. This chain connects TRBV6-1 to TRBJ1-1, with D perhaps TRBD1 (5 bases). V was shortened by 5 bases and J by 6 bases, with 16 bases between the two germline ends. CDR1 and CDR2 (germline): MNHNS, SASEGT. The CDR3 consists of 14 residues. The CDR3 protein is CASSRNPGRPEAFF. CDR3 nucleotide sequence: TGTGCCAGCAGTAGAAATCCAGGGAGGCCTGAAGCTTTCTTT.

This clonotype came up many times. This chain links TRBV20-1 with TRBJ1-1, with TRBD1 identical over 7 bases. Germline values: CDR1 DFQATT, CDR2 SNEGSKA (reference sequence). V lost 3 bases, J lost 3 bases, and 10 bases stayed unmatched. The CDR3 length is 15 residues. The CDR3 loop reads CSARVAGQGDTEAFF. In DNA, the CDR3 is TGCAGTGCTAGGGTGGCAGGGCAGGGGGACACTGAAGCTTTCTTT.

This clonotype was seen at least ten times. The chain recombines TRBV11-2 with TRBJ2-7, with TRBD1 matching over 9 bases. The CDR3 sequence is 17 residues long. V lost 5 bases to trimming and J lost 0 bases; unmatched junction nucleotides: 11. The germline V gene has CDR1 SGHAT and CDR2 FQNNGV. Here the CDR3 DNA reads TGTGCCAGCAGCCTAAGCCTAACAGGGGGCGGCTCCTACGAGCAGTACTTC. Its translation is CASSLSLTGGGSYEQYF.

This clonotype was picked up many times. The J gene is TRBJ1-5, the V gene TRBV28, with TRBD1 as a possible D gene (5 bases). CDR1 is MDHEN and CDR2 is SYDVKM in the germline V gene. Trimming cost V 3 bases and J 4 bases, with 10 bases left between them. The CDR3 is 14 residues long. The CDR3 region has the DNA TGTGCCAGCAGTTTGAACGGGGGTAATCAGCCCCAGCATTTT. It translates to CASSLNGGNQPQHF.

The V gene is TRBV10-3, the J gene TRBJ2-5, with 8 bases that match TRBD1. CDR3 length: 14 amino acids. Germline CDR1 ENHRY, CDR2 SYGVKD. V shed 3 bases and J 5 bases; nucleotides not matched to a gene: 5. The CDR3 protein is CAISEDRGSETQYF. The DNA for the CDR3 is TGTGCCATCAGTGAAGACAGGGGTTCGGAGACCCAGTACTTC.

The CDR3 DNA reads TGTGCCAGCAGCGTCGACAGGGTTGGCGAGCAGTACGTC. Its protein product is CASSVDRVGEQYV. V is TRBV6-1 and J is TRBJ2-7, with 7 bases lining up with TRBD1. The V gene end was trimmed by 6 bases and the J gene end by 6 bases; junction bases not matched to a gene: 8. Per the germline V gene, CDR1 is MNHNS and CDR2 is SASEGT. The CDR3 runs to 13 residues.

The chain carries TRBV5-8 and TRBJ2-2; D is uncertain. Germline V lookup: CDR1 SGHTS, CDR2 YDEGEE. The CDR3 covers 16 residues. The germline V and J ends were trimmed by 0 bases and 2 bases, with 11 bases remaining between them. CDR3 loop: CASSLGQTPNTGELFF. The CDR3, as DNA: TGTGCCAGCAGCTTGGGGCAGACCCCCAACACCGGGGAGCTGTTTTTT.

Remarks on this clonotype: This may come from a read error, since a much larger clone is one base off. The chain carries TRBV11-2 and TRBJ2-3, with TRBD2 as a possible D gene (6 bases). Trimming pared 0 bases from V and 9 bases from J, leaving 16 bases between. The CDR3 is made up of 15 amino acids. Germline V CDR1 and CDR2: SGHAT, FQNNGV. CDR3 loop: CASSLELARLETQYF. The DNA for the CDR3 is TGTGCCAGCAGCTTAGAACTAGCTCGGTTGGAGACGCAGTATTTT. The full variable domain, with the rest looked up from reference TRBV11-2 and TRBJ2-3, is EAGVAQSPRYKIIEKRQSVAFWCNPISGHATLYWYQQILGQGPKLLIQFQNNGVVDDSQLPKDRFSAERLKGVDSTLKIQPAKLEDSAVYLCASSLELARLETQYFGPGTRLTVL.